This T cell receptor beta chain was profiled in a study of T cell responses to AZD1222 COVID-19 vaccine. Study-level points and caveats: Clonal diversity was possibly underestimated, and white British individuals and females predominated among donors.

The V gene lost 0 bases and the J gene lost 0 bases, with 21 bases spanning the gap. The CDR3 sequence is 19 residues long. CDR1 and CDR2 from the germline V gene are MNHEY and SVGEGT. In regard to this clone: The antigen is unknown.

Clones were read by immunoSEQ multiplex PCR, and TCRdb kept only the in-frame ones, dropping some. The sample records approximately 72,000 clones, 80% to 90% being singletons. This receptor was obtained from an adult who received the AZD1222 COVID-19 vaccine. This chain links TRBV6-2 or TRBV6-3 with TRBJ2-7; possibly TRBD2 for D (5 bases). The material sequenced was peripheral blood, taken 28 days after the second AZD1222 dose. The CDR3 coding sequence is TGTGCCAGCAGTTACTCGATCGACCCCGCGAGCGGCCCCTCCTACGAGCAGTACTTC. Amino acid sequence: CASSYSIDPASGPSYEQYF.